This TCR beta chain was captured by sequencing in a study of early T cells in non-severe SARS-CoV-2 infection. TCRdb reprocessed the 5' RACE reads via MiXCR and lists one record per CDR3 protein. In the table there are tens of thousands of distinct CDR3 sequences, around 15% of which are singletons. CDR1 is SQVTM, CDR2 ANQGSEA, per germline. This CDR3 region has 12 residues. Trimming left V 7 bases short and J 6 bases short, with 14 bases between. The sequencing here drew on whole blood, taken at baseline. V usage is TRBV29-1 and J usage is TRBJ2-3, with D tentatively TRBD2 (6 bases). This TCR derives from an adult who was a healthcare worker with PCR-confirmed SARS-CoV-2 infection or an uninfected control (not recorded which). CDR3 sequence reads: CSGGLTSDTQYF. The CDR3 DNA is TGCAGCGGGGGACTGACCTCCGATACGCAGTATTTT.